A selection of T cell receptor beta chains follows, all from one sample in a study of blood T cell repertoires in COVID-19. Assay: immunoSEQ multiplex PCR; the TCRdb copy retains only in-frame clones and omits some. Found here are over 130,000 clones, approximately 88% of them singletons; the top ten hold 28%. Sample: peripheral blood. Receptor source: a human donor in a cohort sampled during active COVID-19. CDR3s include the opening cysteine and the closing phenylalanine or tryptophan. The order of the fields is J gene, clone size, D gene, V gene, CDR3 protein, CDR3 DNA. A D gene is named only where the DNA matches it firmly. Clone size is stated in some rows and not others, as once, few, many or a class when expanded.

TRBJ1-4	-	TRBD1	TRBV24-1	CATSDSRQGAWNHAGTVF	TGTGCCACCAGTGATTCCAGACAGGGGGCTTGGAATCATGCGGGAACTGTTTTT
TRBJ1-5	-	-	TRBV9	CASSVDGGQPQHF	TGTGCCAGCAGCGTAGATGGAGGGCAGCCCCAGCATTTT
TRBJ1-2	-	TRBD1	TRBV5-6	CASSKGQGMGGYTF	TGTGCCAGCAGCAAGGGACAGGGGATGGGCGGCTACACCTTC
TRBJ1-1	few	-	TRBV11-3	CASSLDSQVGTEAFF	TGTGCCAGCAGCTTAGATTCGCAGGTCGGTACTGAAGCTTTCTTT
TRBJ2-3	-	TRBD2	TRBV2	CASRTSGGGTDTQYF	TGTGCCAGCAGGACTAGCGGGGGGGGCACAGATACGCAGTATTTT
TRBJ2-1	-	-	TRBV4-1	CASSQTGYNEQFF	TGCGCCAGCAGCCAAACAGGGTACAATGAGCAGTTCTTC
TRBJ1-2	-	-	TRBV18	CASSPIEGAPFYGYTF	TGTGCCAGCTCACCAATTGAAGGGGCTCCATTCTATGGCTACACCTTC
TRBJ2-7	-	TRBD1	TRBV7-9	CASSPRQGYEQYF	TGTGCCAGCAGCCCCCGACAGGGGTACGAGCAGTACTTC
TRBJ2-5	-	-	TRBV7-9	CASSSPGTMEETQYF	TGTGCCAGCAGCTCCCCCGGGACAATGGAAGAGACCCAGTACTTC
TRBJ2-5	-	-	TRBV5-5	CASSLGGEETQYF	TGTGCCAGCAGCTTGGGCGGGGAAGAGACCCAGTACTTC
TRBJ2-1	-	-	TRBV5-1	CASSPRDFRLRYNEQFF	TGCGCCAGCAGCCCTAGGGACTTTAGGCTCCGGTACAATGAGCAGTTCTTC
TRBJ1-6	-	-	TRBV2	CASSEMHNNSPLHF	TGTGCCAGCAGTGAAATGCACAATAATTCACCCCTCCACTTT
TRBJ1-4	once	-	TRBV5-1	CASSPGGVGTNEKLFF	TGCGCCAGCAGCCCGGGGGGCGTAGGAACTAATGAAAAACTGTTTTTT
TRBJ1-2	-	-	TRBV5-8	CASSLVGYTF	TGTGCCAGCAGCTTGGTAGGCTACACCTTC
TRBJ1-5	once	TRBD1	TRBV19	CASSTTDRSNQPQHF	TGTGCCAGTAGTACCACGGACAGGAGCAATCAGCCCCAGCATTTT
TRBJ2-3	-	TRBD2	TRBV7-6	CASSLGLAGATTDTQYF	TGTGCCAGCAGCTTGGGACTAGCGGGGGCCACCACAGATACGCAGTATTTT
TRBJ2-7	-	TRBD1	TRBV5-5	CASSSDRGRFEQYF	TGTGCCAGCAGCTCGGACAGGGGGCGATTCGAGCAGTACTTC
TRBJ2-7	-	-	TRBV4-2	CASSQEQGAEQYF	TGTGCCAGCAGCCAAGAACAGGGTGCCGAGCAGTACTTC
TRBJ2-3	-	-	TRBV3-1/TRBV3-2	CASSQISRFRVTQYF	TGTGCCAGCAGCCAAATTTCCAGGTTCAGGGTTACGCAGTATTTT
TRBJ2-5	-	-	TRBV18	CASSPRERETQYF	TGTGCCAGCTCACCACGGGAGAGAGAGACCCAGTACTTC
TRBJ2-3	-	-	TRBV4-2	CASSPLSRDWTDTQYF	TGTGCCAGCAGCCCTCTATCGCGCGACTGGACAGATACGCAGTATTTT
TRBJ1-1	-	-	TRBV12-3/TRBV12-4	CASSPQTGGAFF	TGTGCCAGCAGTCCCCAGACAGGTGGGGCTTTCTTT
TRBJ2-2	-	TRBD1	TRBV4-1	CASSRSGGRGSTGELFF	TGCGCCAGCAGCCGCAGTGGTGGCAGGGGGTCTACCGGGGAGCTGTTTTTT
TRBJ2-3	once	-	TRBV9	CASSARDTQYF	TGTGCCAGCAGCGCTAGAGATACGCAGTATTTT
TRBJ1-6	-	TRBD1	TRBV7-8	CASSPVEGARPLHF	TGTGCCAGCAGCCCCGTGGAGGGGGCGAGACCCCTCCACTTT